The rows below give T cell receptor beta chains drawn from one sample of a study of control samples from healthy donors and cancer patients. Sequencing used immunoSEQ multiplex PCR; TCRdb keeps in-frame clones, though not all of them. Among roughly 370,000 clones, about nine tenths were seen once, and the ten largest hold around 6.4%. The sample was PBMCs. The receptors derive from a man aged 35-49 years with head and neck cancer. Both conserved end residues are part of each CDR3. The order of the fields is D gene, V gene, J gene, clone size, CDR3 protein, CDR3 DNA. The D gene is left open where the match is weak. For some rows the clone size is stated as once, few or many, or as a class when expanded; others skip it.

>NA|TRBV25-1|TRBJ1-3|few
CASKSSGGAGNTIYF
TGTGCCAGCAAGAGTTCGGGAGGCGCTGGAAACACCATATATTTT
>TRBD2|TRBV11-2|TRBJ2-7|once
CASRPGTSGSLYEQYF
TGTGCCAGCAGACCAGGGACTAGCGGGAGCCTCTACGAGCAGTACTTC
>TRBD2|TRBV30|TRBJ2-3|once
CATALAGGLTDTQYF
TGTGCGACTGCCTTAGCGGGAGGCCTCACAGATACGCAGTATTTT
>TRBD1|TRBV7-3|TRBJ2-2|NA
CASSLKGAGANTGELFF
TGTGCCAGCAGCTTAAAGGGGGCAGGGGCGAACACCGGGGAGCTGTTTTTT
>NA|TRBV11-2|TRBJ2-1|NA
CASSPGRLDGDLDYNEQFF
TGTGCCAGCAGCCCCGGGCGACTAGATGGCGACCTTGACTACAATGAGCAGTTCTTC
>NA|TRBV7-3|TRBJ2-3|NA
CASSLRRDTDTQYF
TGTGCCAGCAGCTTAAGGCGGGACACAGATACGCAGTATTTT
>NA|TRBV6-5|TRBJ1-5|NA
CASRVGGAGQPQHF
TGTGCCAGCAGGGTGGGGGGCGCGGGTCAGCCCCAGCATTTT
>NA|TRBV27|TRBJ2-2|NA
CASSFYGTQTGELFF
TGTGCCAGCAGTTTTTACGGGACACAGACCGGGGAGCTGTTTTTT
>TRBD2|TRBV7-2|TRBJ2-5|NA
CASSFSGRETQYF
TGTGCCAGCAGCTTTAGCGGGAGGGAGACCCAGTACTTC
>NA|TRBV5-6|TRBJ1-3|NA
CASSLTGNPGNTIYF
TGTGCCAGCAGCTTGACAGGGAATCCGGGAAACACCATATATTTT
>TRBD1|TRBV11-2|TRBJ1-2|NA
CASSLAGRGQDYGYTF
TGTGCCAGCAGCTTAGCGGGCAGGGGGCAAGACTATGGCTACACCTTC
>NA|TRBV30|TRBJ2-4|NA
CAWDRGLASVNIQYF
TGTGCCTGGGATAGAGGGCTAGCTTCGGTAAACATTCAGTACTTC
>TRBD1|TRBV29-1|TRBJ2-5|NA
CSANRGREETQYF
TGCAGCGCCAACAGGGGAAGGGAAGAGACCCAGTACTTC
>TRBD1|TRBV4-3|TRBJ2-2|once
CASSQDTGGTGELFF
TGCGCCAGCAGCCAAGACACAGGGGGCACCGGGGAGCTGTTTTTT
>TRBD1|TRBV7-8|TRBJ1-2|NA
CASSPSRGQGGGYTF
TGTGCCAGCAGCCCCAGTAGGGGACAGGGCGGAGGCTACACCTTC
>NA|TRBV5-1|TRBJ1-5|NA
CASSLDRRDPNQPQHF
TGCGCCAGCAGCTTGGACCGGAGGGATCCCAATCAGCCCCAGCATTTT
>TRBD1|TRBV5-5|TRBJ2-7|NA
CASSTGQGVEQYF
TGTGCCAGCAGCACGGGACAGGGCGTCGAGCAGTACTTC
>NA|TRBV4-1|TRBJ1-2|NA
CASSQGLGASYGYTF
TGCGCCAGCAGCCAAGGCCTGGGGGCAAGCTATGGCTACACCTTC
>NA|TRBV21-1|TRBJ2-2|NA
CASREGQYVNTGELFF
TGTGCCAGCCGTGAGGGACAGTACGTGAACACCGGGGAGCTGTTTTTT
>NA|TRBV29-1|TRBJ2-6|NA
CSVEDSGAGANVLTF
TGCAGCGTTGAAGATTCAGGGGCCGGGGCCAACGTCCTGACTTTC
>NA|TRBV28|TRBJ1-4|NA
CASIQGGTTNEKLFF
TGTGCCAGCATACAGGGAGGGACCACTAATGAAAAACTGTTTTTT
>NA|TRBV24-1|TRBJ2-5|NA
CATSDPGDEGGKETQYF
TGTGCCACCAGTGACCCTGGCGACGAGGGGGGGAAAGAGACCCAGTACTTC
>NA|TRBV27|TRBJ1-5|NA
CASSLSWRQPQHF
TGTGCCAGCAGTTTATCCTGGCGGCAGCCCCAGCATTTT
>NA|TRBV5-3|TRBJ1-5|NA
CARSFWRSNQPQHF
TGTGCCAGAAGCTTCTGGCGGAGCAATCAGCCCCAGCATTTT
>TRBD1|TRBV15|TRBJ2-7|NA
CATSRRQGNYEQYF
TGTGCCACCAGCCGAAGACAGGGGAACTACGAGCAGTACTTC
>NA|TRBV4-3|TRBJ2-7|NA
CASSQAQALEQYF
TGCGCCAGCAGCCAAGCTCAGGCCTTAGAGCAGTACTTC
>NA|TRBV7-3|TRBJ1-4|NA
CASSLTSWAGFGNEKLFF
TGTGCCAGCAGCTTAACCTCCTGGGCGGGGTTTGGTAATGAAAAACTGTTTTTT
>NA|TRBV27|TRBJ1-1|NA
CASSLSRVQMNTEAFF
TGTGCCAGCAGTTTATCTAGAGTCCAGATGAACACTGAAGCTTTCTTT
>TRBD1|TRBV27|TRBJ1-2|NA
CASSLSSGGDGLNYGYTF
TGTGCCAGCAGTTTATCTTCAGGGGGGGACGGGCTTAACTATGGCTACACCTTC
>TRBD1|TRBV5-1|TRBJ1-5|once
CASSPEGQGIQPQHF
TGCGCCAGCAGCCCGGAGGGACAGGGGATTCAGCCCCAGCATTTT
>TRBD2|TRBV7-9|TRBJ2-3|NA
CASSPLAGVSSDTQYF
TGTGCCAGCAGCCCGCTAGCGGGGGTGAGCTCAGATACGCAGTATTTT
>TRBD2|TRBV5-4|TRBJ2-2|NA
CASSLDGGMLDTGELFF
TGTGCCAGCAGCTTGGACGGGGGGATGTTGGACACCGGGGAGCTGTTTTTT
>NA|TRBV6-4|TRBJ2-2|NA
CASSDGTDNTGELFF
TGTGCCAGCAGTGACGGGACGGATAACACCGGGGAGCTGTTTTTT
>TRBD1|TRBV28|TRBJ2-1|NA
CASSARGQGGYNEQFF
TGTGCCAGCAGCGCAAGAGGACAGGGAGGCTACAATGAGCAGTTCTTC
>TRBD2|TRBV5-1|TRBJ2-1|NA
CASSLAVSGTSGSLSSYNEQFF
TGCGCCAGCAGCTTGGCGGTAAGCGGGACTAGCGGGAGCCTGAGCTCCTACAATGAGCAGTTCTTC
>NA|TRBV27|TRBJ1-6|NA
CASIIGGPNSPLHF
TGTGCCAGCATCATTGGGGGACCTAATTCACCCCTCCACTTT
>TRBD2|TRBV7-8|TRBJ2-1|NA
CASRDSGHEQFF
TGTGCCAGCCGTGATAGCGGGCATGAGCAGTTCTTC
>NA|TRBV6-2/TRBV6-3|TRBJ1-5|NA
CASSYSNWASGAVGNQPQHF
TGTGCCAGCAGTTACTCGAACTGGGCCTCCGGGGCAGTCGGCAATCAGCCCCAGCATTTT
>NA|TRBV18|TRBJ1-1|NA
CASSSGIDNTEAFF
TGTGCCAGCTCATCGGGGATTGACAACACTGAAGCTTTCTTT
>TRBD2|TRBV11-1|TRBJ2-5|NA
CASSKSGGQETQYF
TGTGCCAGCAGCAAATCGGGGGGCCAAGAGACCCAGTACTTC
>TRBD2|TRBV30|TRBJ2-7|NA
CAWNGGGASSEQYF
TGTGCCTGGAACGGCGGGGGGGCCTCCTCGGAGCAGTACTTC
>NA|TRBV5-1|TRBJ2-1|NA
CASSLLNEQFF
TGCGCCAGCAGCTTGCTCAATGAGCAGTTCTTC
>NA|TRBV5-5|TRBJ1-4|NA
CASSFDSNEKLFF
TGTGCCAGCAGCTTTGACAGCAATGAAAAACTGTTTTTT
>NA|TRBV10-3|TRBJ1-2|once
CAISESKRAFTF
TGTGCCATCAGTGAGTCGAAACGGGCCTTCACCTTC
>NA|TRBV27|TRBJ2-7|NA
CASSPEGIRSEQYF
TGTGCCAGCAGTCCCGAGGGGATTCGGAGCGAGCAGTACTTC
>NA|TRBV25-1|TRBJ2-7|NA
CASSERGGAAYEQYF
TGTGCCAGCAGTGAGAGGGGTGGAGCCGCCTACGAGCAGTACTTC
>NA|TRBV7-6|TRBJ2-1|NA
CASSLGPQLNEQFF
TGTGCCAGCAGCTTAGGGCCCCAGCTAAATGAGCAGTTCTTC
>NA|TRBV7-9|TRBJ1-6|NA
CASSSQGVNSPLHF
TGTGCCAGCAGCTCGCAGGGAGTCAATTCACCCCTCCACTTT
>NA|TRBV18|TRBJ2-5|NA
CASSYGAGETQYF
TGTGCCAGCTCTTATGGGGCAGGGGAGACCCAGTACTTC
>NA|TRBV13|TRBJ1-6|NA
CASSTQGSPLHF
TGTGCCAGCAGCACACAGGGTTCACCCCTCCACTTT
>TRBD1|TRBV19|TRBJ2-3|NA
CASRGSGLTDTQYF
TGTGCCAGCAGGGGGTCGGGGCTCACAGATACGCAGTATTTT
>NA|TRBV5-4|TRBJ2-5|NA
CASSPRGRETQYF
TGTGCCAGCAGCCCGAGGGGTCGAGAGACCCAGTACTTC
>NA|TRBV12-5|TRBJ2-5|NA
CASGLYRGAQETQYF
TGTGCTAGTGGTCTCTATCGTGGGGCCCAAGAGACCCAGTACTTC
>NA|TRBV5-1|TRBJ2-3|NA
CASSSTGTETDTQYF
TGCGCCAGCAGCTCGACCGGGACGGAGACAGATACGCAGTATTTT
>TRBD2|TRBV7-3|TRBJ2-2|NA
CASSLLAGGNTGELFF
TGTGCCAGCAGCTTGCTAGCGGGAGGGAACACCGGGGAGCTGTTTTTT
>NA|TRBV6-5|TRBJ1-5|NA
CASSIDSNQPQHF
TGTGCCAGCAGCATAGATAGCAATCAGCCCCAGCATTTT
>TRBD1|TRBV4-1|TRBJ1-4|NA
CASSLAPRDRGRGLFF
TGCGCCAGCAGCCTAGCCCCCCGGGACAGGGGGCGCGGGTTGTTTTTT
>TRBD1|TRBV18|TRBJ2-5|NA
CASSHTRDRAHLETQYF
TGTGCCAGCTCCCATACCCGGGACAGGGCTCATTTAGAGACCCAGTACTTC
>NA|TRBV21-1|TRBJ1-5|NA
CASRTTESPQPQHF
TGTGCCAGCAGGACGACAGAGTCCCCTCAGCCCCAGCATTTT
>NA|TRBV19|TRBJ2-1|once
CASSIVGTGQFF
TGTGCCAGTAGTATAGTCGGAACAGGGCAGTTCTTC